This T cell receptor beta chain was retrieved from a study of naive and memory T cell subsets. Both TRBC1 and TRBC2 were covered by a beta constant-region primer of two equimolar oligonucleotides. The ligated cDNA underwent four PCR rounds using SP2 and nested alpha and beta constant-region primers. MiXCR, applied by TCRdb to the UMI-ligation and nested PCR reads, yields one record per CDR3 protein. The data contain 84,000 or so distinct CDR3 sequences, approximately 6.5% of them seen just once; the ten biggest clones take up 1.6%. This clonotype was seen at least ten times. Cells stained for CD3, CD4, CD8, CD45RA, CD27 and viability were sorted into four CD45RA/CD27 subsets. This CDR3 comprises 14 residues. Per germline, CDR1 SGHNT and CDR2 YYREEE (reference sequence). Trimming took 0 bases from V and 4 from J, leaving 7 bases between them.

The chain is built from TRBV5-4 and TRBJ2-2, with D uncertain. The specimen sequenced was central memory CD4+ T cells from blood. The receptor's source is a human donor in good health. CDR3 residues: CASSLGLRTGELFF. The CDR3 DNA reads TGTGCCAGCAGCTTGGGCCTCCGCACCGGGGAGCTGTTTTTT.